These T cell receptor beta chains were read from a single sample in a study of beta chain features in type 1 diabetes. Only in-frame clones appear in the TCRdb table, and some are missing; sequencing was by immunoSEQ multiplex PCR. Seen here are around 430,000 clones, about 29% observed once, and the top ten hold around 0.065%. The sample comprised naive CD4+ T cells from blood. These receptors came from a man between 18 and 29 years old in good health. CDR3s include the opening cysteine and the closing phenylalanine or tryptophan. The D gene is left open where the match is weak. Some rows mark clone size as missing; the rest say once, few, many or name a class of expanded clone.

V	D	J	size	CDR3	DNA
TRBV6-5	NA	TRBJ2-3	few	CASSSAVDTQYF	TGTGCCAGCAGTTCGGCGGTAGATACGCAGTATTTT
TRBV28	NA	TRBJ1-1	NA	CASSWGNTEAFF	TGTGCCAGCAGTTGGGGAAACACTGAAGCTTTCTTT
TRBV2	TRBD1	TRBJ2-7	few	CASSIQGLDEQYF	TGTGCCAGCAGTATACAGGGGTTGGACGAGCAGTACTTC
TRBV6-5	TRBD2	TRBJ2-4	NA	CASSSVGLVGKNIQYF	TGTGCCAGCAGTTCAGTTGGACTAGTAGGCAAAAACATTCAGTACTTC
TRBV29-1	TRBD2	TRBJ2-1	few	CSLGLAAYNEQFF	TGCAGCTTAGGACTAGCGGCCTACAATGAGCAGTTCTTC
TRBV29-1	NA	TRBJ2-1	few	CSVERGRNEQFF	TGCAGCGTTGAGAGAGGGAGGAATGAGCAGTTCTTC
TRBV29-1	TRBD1	TRBJ2-5	NA	CSAGGQGALYF	TGCAGCGCTGGGGGACAGGGGGCCTTGTACTTC
TRBV30	NA	TRBJ1-5	few	CAAEGGGANQPQHF	TGTGCCGCCGAAGGTGGAGGGGCGAATCAGCCCCAGCATTTT
TRBV5-1	NA	TRBJ1-2	few	CASSLEAVMGGYTF	TGCGCCAGCAGCTTGGAGGCGGTTATGGGCGGCTACACCTTC
TRBV5-4	NA	TRBJ2-7	NA	CASSSVPESYEQYF	TGTGCCAGCAGCTCAGTTCCGGAGTCCTACGAGCAGTACTTC
TRBV13	TRBD2	TRBJ2-3	NA	CASSSWTSGTTDTQYF	TGTGCCAGCAGCTCCTGGACTAGCGGTACCACAGATACGCAGTATTTT
TRBV7-8	NA	TRBJ2-1	few	CASSLELSSYNEQFF	TGTGCCAGCAGCTTAGAGCTGAGCTCCTACAATGAGCAGTTCTTC
TRBV7-9	NA	TRBJ2-5	NA	CASSSPKLQETQYF	TGTGCCAGCAGCAGCCCCAAATTACAAGAGACCCAGTACTTC
TRBV5-1	TRBD1	TRBJ1-2	NA	CASSTGQGNGYTF	TGCGCCAGCAGCACCGGACAGGGGAATGGCTACACCTTC
TRBV23-1	TRBD2	TRBJ2-3	NA	CASSPPPGLAGGPPTDTQYF	TGCGCCAGCAGTCCTCCCCCCGGACTAGCGGGAGGCCCCCCCACAGATACGCAGTATTTT
TRBV30	NA	TRBJ2-5	NA	CAWSVLREQETQYF	TGTGCCTGGAGTGTACTCAGGGAGCAAGAGACCCAGTACTTC
TRBV10-1	NA	TRBJ1-1	NA	CATRRRSDTEAFF	TGCGCCACCAGACGGAGGTCGGACACTGAAGCTTTCTTT
TRBV5-1	NA	TRBJ2-4	NA	CASSLGLATKNIQYF	TGCGCCAGCAGCTTGGGCCTAGCGACCAAAAACATTCAGTACTTC
TRBV18	NA	TRBJ2-1	NA	CASSPPLYNEQFF	TGTGCCAGCTCACCACCCCTCTACAATGAGCAGTTCTTC
TRBV29-1	TRBD2	TRBJ2-1	NA	CSVSGRAFNEQFF	TGCAGCGTTAGCGGGAGGGCCTTCAATGAGCAGTTCTTC
TRBV30	NA	TRBJ2-1	NA	CAWSVPRIRWEQFF	TGTGCCTGGAGTGTACCCAGGATCCGGTGGGAGCAGTTCTTC
TRBV5-1	NA	TRBJ2-3	few	CASSDYFTDTQYF	TGCGCCAGCAGCGATTACTTCACAGATACGCAGTATTTT
TRBV10-3	NA	TRBJ2-7	few	CAISGDGARSYEQYF	TGTGCCATCAGTGGAGACGGGGCGAGATCCTACGAGCAGTACTTC
TRBV30	NA	TRBJ2-2	NA	CAWNRARGTGELFF	TGTGCCTGGAATCGGGCTAGAGGAACCGGGGAGCTGTTTTTT
TRBV7-6	TRBD2	TRBJ2-1	few	CASSRYVSSGSNEQFF	TGTGCCAGCAGCCGATACGTTTCTAGCGGGAGTAATGAGCAGTTCTTC
TRBV5-1	TRBD1	TRBJ2-7	NA	CASSFGTGSHEQYF	TGCGCCAGCAGCTTCGGGACAGGGTCCCACGAGCAGTACTTC
TRBV23-1	TRBD2	TRBJ2-1	few	CASSLGLAGGPYNEQFF	TGCGCCAGCAGTCTCGGACTAGCGGGAGGCCCCTACAATGAGCAGTTCTTC
TRBV19	TRBD2	TRBJ2-1	NA	CASRVTSGSYNEQFF	TGTGCCAGTAGAGTGACTAGCGGGTCTTACAATGAGCAGTTCTTC
TRBV5-1	TRBD2	TRBJ2-1	NA	CASSFFLAEEQFF	TGCGCCAGCAGCTTTTTTCTAGCGGAGGAGCAGTTCTTC
TRBV30	NA	TRBJ2-7	few	CAWSVTISYEQYF	TGTGCCTGGAGTGTCACTATTTCCTACGAGCAGTACTTC
TRBV27	NA	TRBJ2-5	few	CASSLGSGETQYF	TGTGCCAGCAGTTTAGGCAGTGGAGAGACCCAGTACTTC
TRBV4-2	TRBD2	TRBJ2-1	NA	CASSQATSGSGNEQFF	TGTGCCAGCAGCCAAGCGACTAGCGGGAGTGGGAATGAGCAGTTCTTC
TRBV28	TRBD1	TRBJ2-7	NA	CASSPDRGEQYF	TGTGCCAGCAGTCCGGACAGGGGCGAGCAGTACTTC
TRBV7-2	NA	TRBJ2-7	few	CASSEARTYEQYF	TGTGCCAGCAGCGAGGCACGGACCTACGAGCAGTACTTC
TRBV7-8	NA	TRBJ2-3	few	CASSSSSETDTQYF	TGTGCCAGCAGCTCCTCTAGCGAAACAGATACGCAGTATTTT
TRBV7-9	NA	TRBJ2-7	NA	CASSLGKAHEQYF	TGTGCCAGCAGCTTAGGGAAGGCCCACGAGCAGTACTTC
TRBV18	NA	TRBJ2-2	few	CASSPGGLSNTGELFF	TGTGCCAGCTCACCTGGAGGCCTCTCGAACACCGGGGAGCTGTTTTTT
TRBV30	NA	TRBJ1-4	few	CAWSVRLDEKLFF	TGTGCCTGGAGTGTCCGGCTCGATGAAAAACTGTTTTTT
TRBV7-2	NA	TRBJ2-3	few	CASSLSATDTQYF	TGTGCCAGCAGCTTATCGGCCACAGATACGCAGTATTTT
TRBV7-2	TRBD2	TRBJ2-4	NA	CASSFYVSGIGNIQYF	TGTGCCAGCAGCTTTTATGTTAGCGGGATTGGGAACATTCAGTACTTC